One sample yielded the 8 T cell receptor beta chains listed below, sequenced in a study of regulatory T cells in long-lasting Graves disease. CDR3 regions were amplified by Arm-PCR using iRepertoire HTBI primers to build TCR beta libraries. MiXCR was run by TCRdb on the multiplex PCR reads, yielding one entry per CDR3 protein. Of approximately 490,000 distinct CDR3 sequences in the sample, roughly 17% were seen once. The sample's time point: newly diagnosed GD, antithyroid drugs for less than 3 months. RNA from PBMCs was the source of the TCR library. This same sample was also taken into another study, of T cells in Graves' hyperthyroidism and ophthalmopathy.

The sample in question was peripheral blood mononuclear cells (PBMCs), obtained at new diagnosis, from a patient treated with antithyroid drugs. All receptors derive from a man aged 35-49 years with Graves disease.

Worth noting for this clonotype: With a much larger clone just one base away, this may be a read error. This chain links TRBV7-3 with TRBJ1-2; 7 bases fit TRBD1. Germline loops: CDR1 SGHTA, CDR2 FQGTGA. This CDR3 has 16 amino acids. V was clipped by 0 bases and J by 9 bases; unmatched bases: 13. CDR3 residues: CASSLTEGAPWFSYTF. CDR3 sequence (DNA): TGTGCCAGCAGCTTAACGGAGGGGGCTCCCTGGTTCAGCTACACCTTC.

This clonotype was counted a few times. J is TRBJ2-7 and V is TRBV27; D unresolved. CDR3 length: 15 amino acids. The V gene's germline CDR1 is MNHEY and CDR2 SMNVEV (reference sequence). V was cut by 0 bases and J by 0 bases, with 9 bases left in between. The CDR3 DNA is TGTGCCAGCAGTTTATCAGTCACGAACTCCTACGAGCAGTACTTC. Its translation: CASSLSVTNSYEQYF.

In this sample, this clonotype turned up many times. The rearrangement uses TRBV5-5 and TRBJ1-2, with 10 bases that match TRBD1. The V gene end was trimmed by 4 bases and the J gene end by 4 bases; junction bases not matched to a gene: 4. The V gene's germline CDR1 is SGHKS and CDR2 YYEKEE (reference sequence). The CDR3 loop spans 14 amino acids. The CDR3 loop is CASSHGTGAYGYTF. DNA for the CDR3: TGTGCCAGCAGCCATGGGACAGGGGCCTATGGCTACACCTTC.

This clonotype was seen many times. The rearrangement uses TRBV2 and TRBJ2-4, with no clear D. Trimming shortened V by 1 base and J by 0 bases, and 10 bases separated the two germline ends. This CDR3 is built from 16 residues. Germline CDR1 and CDR2: SNHLY and FYNNEI. The CDR3 DNA is TGTGCCAGCAGTGAAGACCACACTGTAGCCAAAAACATTCAGTACTTC. This encodes CASSEDHTVAKNIQYF.

V usage is TRBV18 and J usage is TRBJ2-6, with D hard to call. Germline CDR1 KGHSH, CDR2 LQKENI. The CDR3 spans 15 residues. V shed 3 bases and J shed 0 bases, with 6 bases lying between them. The CDR3: CASSPTNSGANVLTF. DNA of the CDR3: TGTGCCAGCTCACCTACCAACTCTGGGGCCAACGTCCTGACTTTC.

There are many counts of this clonotype. The V and J genes are TRBV12-3 or TRBV12-4 and TRBJ2-1; the match to TRBD2 covers 11 bases. Trimming at V came to 5 bases and at J to 3 bases, leaving 3 bases not matched to a gene. The length of the CDR3 is 15 residues. CDR3 in amino acids: CASSRLAGIYNEQFF. The CDR3 DNA sequence: TGTGCCAGCAGTAGACTAGCGGGGATCTACAATGAGCAGTTCTTC.

This clonotype was detected many times. The rearrangement joins TRBV24-1 to TRBJ2-3; D gene ambiguous. The CDR3 extends over 15 amino acids. Germline values: CDR1 KGHDR, CDR2 SFDVKD. Trimming cost V 2 bases and J 1 base, with 9 bases left between them. CDR3 amino acids: CATSDSGRRTDTQYF. For the CDR3, the DNA is TGTGCCACCAGTGATTCCGGACGACGCACAGATACGCAGTATTTT.

This chain uses TRBV19 with TRBJ1-5; TRBD1 is a possible D gene (5 bases). V was cut by 6 bases and J by 7 bases, with 19 bases left in between. Germline V lookup: CDR1 LNHDA, CDR2 SQIVND (reference sequence). CDR3 length: 15 residues. The DNA for the CDR3 is TGTGCCAGTAGGGGTCGAGGGGACCCTAAGCAGCCCCAGCATTTT. Its translation is CASRGRGDPKQPQHF.